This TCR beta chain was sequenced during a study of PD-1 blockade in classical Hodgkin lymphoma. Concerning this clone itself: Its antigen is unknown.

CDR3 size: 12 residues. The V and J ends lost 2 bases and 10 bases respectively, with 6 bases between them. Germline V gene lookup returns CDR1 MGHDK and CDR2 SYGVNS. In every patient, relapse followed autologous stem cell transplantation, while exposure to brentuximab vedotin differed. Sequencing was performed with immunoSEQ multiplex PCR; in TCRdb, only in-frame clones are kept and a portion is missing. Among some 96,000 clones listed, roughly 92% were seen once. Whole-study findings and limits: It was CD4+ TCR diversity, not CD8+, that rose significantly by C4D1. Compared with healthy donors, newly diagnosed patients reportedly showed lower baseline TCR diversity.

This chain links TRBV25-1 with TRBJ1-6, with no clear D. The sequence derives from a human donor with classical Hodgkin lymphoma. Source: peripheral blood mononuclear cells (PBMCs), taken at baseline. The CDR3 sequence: CASSEASSPLHF. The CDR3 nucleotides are TGTGCCAGCAGTGAAGCCTCCTCACCCCTCCACTTT.